These T cell receptor beta chains were read from a single sample in a study of shared clonotypes between healthy human individuals. Assay used: immunoSEQ multiplex PCR; TCRdb lists only in-frame clones, some missing. The sample carries approximately 700,000 clones, 73% recorded once. Source material: memory CD4+ T cells sorted from blood. These receptors all stem from a woman in her 30s in good health. Each CDR3 is given with its conserved first and last residue. D genes are given only for firm matches. Expanded clones are given a class, and other clones once, few, many or no size at all.

d_gene | abundance | j_gene | v_gene | CDR3aa | CDR3nt
- | - | TRBJ2-3 | TRBV28 | CASNKLVSPTDTQYF | TGTGCCAGCAACAAACTAGTGTCCCCAACAGATACGCAGTATTTT
- | - | TRBJ2-1 | TRBV11-2 | CASSLAGTNEQFF | TGTGCCAGCAGCTTAGCCGGGACTAATGAGCAGTTCTTC
- | - | TRBJ2-3 | TRBV11-2 | CASRLGDSSTDTQYF | TGTGCCAGCAGGCTAGGGGATTCTAGCACAGATACGCAGTATTTT
TRBD2 | - | TRBJ2-7 | TRBV19 | CASSEAGASYEQYF | TGTGCCAGTAGTGAAGCGGGAGCTAGCTACGAGCAGTACTTC
TRBD2 | - | TRBJ2-3 | TRBV9 | CASSSSHSGSVHTQYF | TGTGCCAGCAGCTCCAGTCATAGCGGGAGTGTCCATACGCAGTATTTT
TRBD1 | - | TRBJ2-7 | TRBV14 | CASSQEMGLLGQVSYEQYF | TGTGCCAGCAGCCAAGAAATGGGGCTCCTTGGACAGGTATCCTACGAGCAGTACTTC
- | - | TRBJ1-6 | TRBV5-8 | CASSLSGINSPLHF | TGTGCCAGCAGCTTATCAGGGATAAATTCACCCCTCCACTTT
- | few | TRBJ1-1 | TRBV29-1 | CSVVRALEMAFF | TGCAGCGTTGTGAGGGCCTTGGAAATGGCTTTCTTT
- | - | TRBJ2-7 | TRBV27 | CASRLIPGTPPYEQYF | TGTGCCAGCAGACTGATTCCCGGGACTCCACCCTACGAGCAGTACTTC
TRBD2 | - | TRBJ2-7 | TRBV28 | CASSPQLAGVYEQYF | TGTGCCAGCAGTCCCCAACTAGCGGGAGTGTACGAGCAGTACTTC
- | - | TRBJ2-7 | TRBV21-1 | CASRILLSYEQYF | TGTGCCAGCAGGATTCTCCTCTCCTACGAGCAGTACTTC
- | - | TRBJ1-3 | TRBV6-5 | CASRHPPSGNTIYF | TGTGCCAGCAGGCACCCACCCTCTGGAAACACCATATATTTT
TRBD2 | few | TRBJ2-7 | TRBV28 | CASGLVYEQYF | TGTGCCAGTGGACTAGTCTACGAGCAGTACTTC
- | - | TRBJ2-2 | TRBV28 | CASSLWMLGDGFSGELFF | TGTGCCAGCAGTTTATGGATGCTCGGGGATGGCTTTAGCGGGGAGCTGTTTTTT
TRBD1 | - | TRBJ2-7 | TRBV18 | CASSSWTGGQDEQYF | TGTGCCAGCTCCTCGTGGACAGGGGGACAGGACGAGCAGTACTTC
- | - | TRBJ2-2 | TRBV28 | CASLAGGTGELFF | TGTGCCAGCCTGGCCGGGGGCACCGGGGAGCTGTTTTTT
- | - | TRBJ1-2 | TRBV21-1 | CASSKKSVVLGGYTF | TGTGCCAGCAGCAAAAAGTCGGTGGTATTGGGTGGCTACACCTTC
- | - | TRBJ1-5 | TRBV28 | CASSLAVRNQPQHF | TGTGCCAGCAGTTTAGCCGTCAGAAATCAGCCCCAGCATTTT
- | - | TRBJ1-3 | TRBV29-1 | CSVATGGNTIYF | TGCAGCGTTGCTACCGGGGGAAACACCATATATTTT
- | many | TRBJ2-3 | TRBV10-3 | CAISESGLVGNTDTQYF | TGTGCCATCAGTGAGTCGGGGCTAGTGGGAAACACAGATACGCAGTATTTT
TRBD1 | - | TRBJ2-7 | TRBV2 | CATGGMSYEQYF | TGTGCCACAGGGGGCATGTCCTACGAGCAGTACTTC
TRBD2 | - | TRBJ2-7 | TRBV5-1 | CASSLRTAGDGYEQYF | TGCGCCAGCAGCCTCCGGACGGCGGGGGACGGCTACGAGCAGTACTTC
- | - | TRBJ2-5 | TRBV11-1 | CASSLDRRETQYF | TGTGCCAGCAGCTTGGATAGGAGAGAGACCCAGTACTTC
- | - | TRBJ1-4 | TRBV30 | CALYSRAGEKLFF | TGTGCCTTATATAGTCGCGCGGGTGAAAAACTGTTTTTT
- | - | TRBJ2-1 | TRBV5-1 | CASSPSAENEQFF | TGCGCCAGCAGCCCCTCAGCTGAGAATGAGCAGTTCTTC
- | - | TRBJ2-3 | TRBV7-9 | CASSLTGADTQYF | TGTGCCAGCAGCTTAACGGGCGCAGATACGCAGTATTTT
TRBD1 | - | TRBJ2-3 | TRBV6-5 | CASSLQGSTDTQYF | TGTGCCAGCAGCCTACAGGGGAGCACAGATACGCAGTATTTT
TRBD1 | - | TRBJ1-2 | TRBV5-6 | CASSGPGTGIYGYTF | TGTGCCAGCAGCGGTCCCGGGACAGGGATCTATGGCTACACCTTC
TRBD2 | - | TRBJ2-7 | TRBV29-1 | CSVGVAGYYEQYF | TGCAGCGTTGGTGTAGCGGGATACTACGAGCAGTACTTC
TRBD1 | few | TRBJ1-5 | TRBV7-9 | CASQRTGGGNQPQHF | TGTGCCAGCCAGCGGACAGGGGGCGGCAATCAGCCCCAGCATTTT
- | - | TRBJ2-7 | TRBV7-8 | CASSRREGVSYEQYF | TGTGCCAGCTCCCGCAGGGAGGGGGTTTCCTACGAGCAGTACTTC
- | once | TRBJ2-1 | TRBV5-1 | CASSLAFGGYNEQFF | TGCGCCAGCAGCTTGGCCTTTGGAGGGTACAATGAGCAGTTCTTC
TRBD2 | - | TRBJ2-7 | TRBV30 | CAWIRSPGTNYEQYF | TGTGCCTGGATTCGGAGCCCCGGGACTAACTACGAGCAGTACTTC
- | - | TRBJ2-6 | TRBV7-3 | CASSLNMRGTGANVLTF | TGTGCCAGCAGCTTAAATATGCGGGGAACAGGGGCCAACGTCCTGACTTTC
- | few | TRBJ2-2 | TRBV11-3 | CASSRTGELFF | TGTGCCAGCAGCAGAACCGGGGAGCTGTTTTTT
- | - | TRBJ2-1 | TRBV2 | CASSELVAVGEQFF | TGTGCCAGCAGTGAACTAGTAGCAGTGGGTGAGCAGTTCTTC
TRBD1 | - | TRBJ1-4 | TRBV18 | CASHRGREEKLFF | TGTGCCAGCCACAGGGGGCGAGAGGAAAAACTGTTTTTT
TRBD2 | once | TRBJ2-1 | TRBV6-6 | CASSYSAGGPYEQFF | TGTGCCAGCAGTTATTCTGCGGGAGGGCCCTATGAGCAGTTCTTC
TRBD2 | once | TRBJ2-7 | TRBV7-2 | CASSIAGGLYEQYF | TGTGCCAGCAGCATAGCGGGAGGCCTCTACGAGCAGTACTTC
- | - | TRBJ2-7 | TRBV30 | CAWARGGQPYEQYF | TGTGCCTGGGCCAGGGGCGGCCAACCCTACGAGCAGTACTTC
TRBD1 | - | TRBJ2-3 | TRBV5-1 | CASSPGQGGDTQYF | TGCGCCAGCAGCCCCGGACAGGGGGGAGATACGCAGTATTTT
TRBD2 | - | TRBJ2-1 | TRBV14 | CASSQGKREGVLDEQFF | TGTGCCAGCAGCCAGGGGAAGCGGGAGGGTGTGTTGGATGAGCAGTTCTTC
TRBD2 | - | TRBJ2-1 | TRBV5-1 | CASSRVLQRGSSYNEQFF | TGCGCCAGCAGCCGCGTCCTACAGCGGGGGTCGTCCTACAATGAGCAGTTCTTC
TRBD1 | - | TRBJ1-1 | TRBV28 | CASIIPGQGGTEAFF | TGTGCCAGCATCATACCGGGACAGGGTGGGACTGAAGCTTTCTTT
- | few | TRBJ1-4 | TRBV28 | CASRPSPGPVNEKLFF | TGTGCCAGCAGACCTTCACCGGGACCCGTTAATGAAAAACTGTTTTTT
- | - | TRBJ2-2 | TRBV15 | CATSSPLGGHGVTGELFF | TGTGCCACCAGCAGCCCTTTAGGGGGGCATGGGGTGACCGGGGAGCTGTTTTTT
- | - | TRBJ2-3 | TRBV5-4 | CASSYSTDTQYF | TGTGCCAGCAGCTACAGCACAGATACGCAGTATTTT
- | - | TRBJ1-1 | TRBV28 | CASRSKPLAEAFF | TGTGCCAGCAGGTCTAAACCCCTGGCCGAAGCTTTCTTT
- | - | TRBJ1-2 | TRBV6-1 | CASSAQGGYGYTF | TGTGCCAGCAGTGCGCAGGGCGGCTATGGCTACACCTTC
TRBD2 | - | TRBJ2-5 | TRBV7-9 | CASSPGTSGKETQYF | TGTGCCAGCAGCCCGGGGACTAGCGGAAAAGAGACCCAGTACTTC
- | many | TRBJ2-5 | TRBV6-1 | CASDRKETQYF | TGTGCCAGCGACCGGAAAGAGACCCAGTACTTC
- | - | TRBJ2-1 | TRBV7-9 | CASSRGHFSSYNEQFF | TGTGCCAGCAGCAGGGGACACTTTAGCTCCTACAATGAGCAGTTCTTC
TRBD2 | - | TRBJ2-1 | TRBV29-1 | CSVEEVGRAPPYNEQFF | TGCAGCGTTGAAGAGGTCGGGAGGGCCCCCCCCTACAATGAGCAGTTCTTC
- | few | TRBJ2-7 | TRBV28 | CATARDTLYEQYF | TGTGCCACAGCTCGGGACACCCTCTACGAGCAGTACTTC
- | once | TRBJ2-3 | TRBV4-1 | CASSQVLGMLTDTQYF | TGCGCCAGCAGCCAAGTCCTGGGGATGTTAACAGATACGCAGTATTTT